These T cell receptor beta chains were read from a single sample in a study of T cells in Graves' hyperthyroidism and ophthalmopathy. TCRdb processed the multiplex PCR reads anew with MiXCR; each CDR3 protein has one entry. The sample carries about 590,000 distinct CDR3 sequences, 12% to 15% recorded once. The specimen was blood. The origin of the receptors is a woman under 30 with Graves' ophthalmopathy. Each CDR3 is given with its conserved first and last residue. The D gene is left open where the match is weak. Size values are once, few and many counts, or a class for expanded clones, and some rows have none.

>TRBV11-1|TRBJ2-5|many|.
CASSTPGPQETQYF
TGTGCCAGCAGCACCCCGGGACCCCAAGAGACCCAGTACTTC
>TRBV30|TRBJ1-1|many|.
CAWRGPGRRNTEAFF
TGTGCCTGGAGGGGACCGGGGAGGAGGAACACTGAAGCTTTCTTT
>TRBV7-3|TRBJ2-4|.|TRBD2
CASSAGLAGTKNIQYF
TGTGCCAGCAGCGCGGGACTAGCGGGTACCAAAAACATTCAGTACTTC
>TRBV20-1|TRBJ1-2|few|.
CSAERQNQILYGYTF
TGCAGTGCTGAGAGACAGAATCAAATTCTCTATGGCTACACCTTC
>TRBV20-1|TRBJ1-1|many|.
CSARDRRAGGRDTEAFF
TGCAGTGCTAGAGATAGAAGGGCAGGCGGAAGGGACACTGAAGCTTTCTTT
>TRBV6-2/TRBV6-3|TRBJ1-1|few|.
CASGLGPWGTEAFF
TGTGCCAGCGGACTCGGACCTTGGGGTACTGAAGCTTTCTTT
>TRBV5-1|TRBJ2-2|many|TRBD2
CASSSGAGGNTGELFF
TGCGCCAGCAGCTCGGGAGCGGGAGGGAACACCGGGGAGCTGTTTTTT
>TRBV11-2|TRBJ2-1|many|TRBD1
CASSLGTGPYNEQFF
TGTGCCAGCAGCTTAGGGACAGGGCCCTACAATGAGCAGTTCTTC
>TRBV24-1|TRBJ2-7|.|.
CATSDPGSGRSYEQYF
TGTGCCACCAGTGACCCCGGATCAGGGAGGTCCTACGAGCAGTACTTC
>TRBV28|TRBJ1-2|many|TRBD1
CASRDRADYGYTF
TGTGCCAGCCGGGACAGGGCTGACTATGGCTACACCTTC
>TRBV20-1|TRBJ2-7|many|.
CSARDPSEAYEQYF
TGCAGTGCTAGGGACCCCAGTGAAGCCTACGAGCAGTACTTC
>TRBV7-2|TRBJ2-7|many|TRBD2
CASSPRVRREGLEQYF
TGTGCCAGCAGCCCCAGGGTCCGGCGGGAGGGCCTCGAGCAGTACTTC
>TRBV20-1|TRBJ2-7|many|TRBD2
CSAPGLAGVGEQYF
TGCAGTGCTCCTGGACTAGCGGGAGTCGGCGAGCAGTACTTC
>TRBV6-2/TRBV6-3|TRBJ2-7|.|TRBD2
CASSYSRLAEAYEQYF
TGTGCCAGCAGTTATTCCCGACTAGCGGAGGCCTACGAGCAGTACTTC
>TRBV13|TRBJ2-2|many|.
CASSPGGTETGELFF
TGTGCCAGCAGCCCCGGAGGGACCGAAACCGGGGAGCTGTTTTTT
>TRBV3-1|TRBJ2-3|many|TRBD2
CASSLAGVTDTQYF
TGTGCCAGCAGCTTAGCGGGAGTGACAGATACGCAGTATTTT
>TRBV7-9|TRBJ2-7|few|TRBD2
CASSFPLAGGPHEQYF
TGTGCCAGCAGCTTCCCACTAGCGGGAGGCCCCCACGAGCAGTACTTC
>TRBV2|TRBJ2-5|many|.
CASSGGGETQYF
TGTGCCAGCAGTGGAGGAGGGGAGACCCAGTACTTC
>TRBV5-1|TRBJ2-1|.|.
CASSIDFRDSYNEQFF
TGCGCCAGCAGCATCGACTTCCGCGACTCCTACAATGAGCAGTTCTTC
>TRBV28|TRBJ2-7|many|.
CASSLIQGHIYEQYF
TGTGCCAGCAGTTTAATCCAGGGACACATCTACGAGCAGTACTTC
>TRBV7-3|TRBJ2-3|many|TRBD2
CASSPGTSGRSYTDTQYF
TGTGCCAGCAGCCCCGGGACTAGCGGGAGGTCGTACACAGATACGCAGTATTTT
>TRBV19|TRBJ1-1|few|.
CASSSLMNTEAFF
TGTGCCAGTAGTAGTCTTATGAACACTGAAGCTTTCTTT
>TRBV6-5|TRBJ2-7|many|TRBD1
CASSYSGQAAYEQYF
TGTGCCAGCAGTTACTCGGGACAGGCAGCGTACGAGCAGTACTTC
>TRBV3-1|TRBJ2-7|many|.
CASSQGPGRHSYEQYF
TGTGCCAGCAGCCAAGGTCCGGGCAGACACTCCTACGAGCAGTACTTC
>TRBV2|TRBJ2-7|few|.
CASAKSGQGGEQYF
TGTGCCAGCGCAAAATCTGGCCAGGGTGGCGAGCAGTACTTC
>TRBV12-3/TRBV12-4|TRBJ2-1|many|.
CASSSQKYNEQFF
TGTGCCAGCAGTTCCCAGAAATACAATGAGCAGTTCTTC
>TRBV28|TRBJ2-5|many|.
CASSLRGAWETQYF
TGTGCCAGCAGTTTACGGGGGGCATGGGAGACCCAGTACTTC
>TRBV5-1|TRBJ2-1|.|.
CASSLASRDEQLF
TGCGCCAGCAGCTTGGCTAGTAGGGATGAGCAGCTCTTC
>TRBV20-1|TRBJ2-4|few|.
CSGVTLAKNIQYF
TGCAGTGGCGTGACCCTAGCCAAAAACATTCAGTACTTC
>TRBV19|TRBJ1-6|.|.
CASNRVGNSPLHF
TGTGCCAGTAATCGGGTAGGAAATTCACCCCTCCACTTT
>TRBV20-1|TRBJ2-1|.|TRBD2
CSARDIARGGYNEQFF
TGCAGTGCTAGAGATATAGCGCGCGGGGGCTACAATGAGCAGTTCTTC
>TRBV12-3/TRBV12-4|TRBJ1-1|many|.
CASSLRTEAFF
TGTGCCAGCAGTTTACGCACTGAAGCTTTCTTT
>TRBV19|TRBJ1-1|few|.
CASRSWGMNTEAFF
TGTGCCTCAAGATCGTGGGGCATGAACACTGAAGCTTTCTTT
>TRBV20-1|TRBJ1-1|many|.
CSASWLDLNTEAFF
TGCAGTGCTTCCTGGTTGGATCTGAACACTGAAGCTTTCTTT
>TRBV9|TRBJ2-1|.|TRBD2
CASSISSGVSYNEQFF
TGTGCCAGCAGCATATCTAGCGGGGTCTCCTACAATGAGCAGTTCTTC
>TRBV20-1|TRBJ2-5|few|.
CSARGPRETQYF
TGCAGTGCTAGAGGCCCCCGCGAGACCCAGTACTTC
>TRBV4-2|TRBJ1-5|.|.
CASSQDFGINQPQHF
TGTGCCAGCAGCCAAGATTTCGGGATCAATCAGCCCCAGCATTTT
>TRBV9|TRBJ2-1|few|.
CASSVDGGAPIPGEQFF
TGTGCCAGCAGCGTAGACGGGGGAGCCCCCATTCCGGGTGAGCAGTTCTTC
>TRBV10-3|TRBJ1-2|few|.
CAIGAGDSNYGYTF
TGTGCCATCGGGGCAGGGGACTCTAACTATGGCTACACCTTC
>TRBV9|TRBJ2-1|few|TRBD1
CASSLPDRGRYNEQFF
TGTGCCAGCAGCCTTCCAGACAGGGGGCGTTACAATGAGCAGTTCTTC
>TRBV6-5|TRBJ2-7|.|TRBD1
CASSWAGGATNEQYF
TGTGCCAGCAGTTGGGCAGGGGGCGCAACGAACGAGCAGTACTTC
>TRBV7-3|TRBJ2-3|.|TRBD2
CASSLIGTSGTGTDTQYF
TGTGCCAGCAGCTTAATCGGGACTAGCGGGACAGGCACAGATACGCAGTATTTT
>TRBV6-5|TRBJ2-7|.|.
CASSSISGVGGPKEQYF
TGTGCCAGCAGTTCTATTAGCGGTGTAGGAGGGCCTAAAGAGCAGTACTTC
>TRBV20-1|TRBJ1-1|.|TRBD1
CSAREAGGMNTEAFF
TGCAGTGCTAGAGAGGCAGGGGGGATGAACACTGAAGCTTTCTTT
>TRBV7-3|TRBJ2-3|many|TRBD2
CASSFFSGSSTDTQYF
TGTGCCAGCAGCTTTTTTAGCGGGAGCAGCACAGATACGCAGTATTTT
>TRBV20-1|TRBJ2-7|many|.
CSAPDLSYEQYF
TGCAGTGCCCCAGACTTGTCCTACGAGCAGTACTTC
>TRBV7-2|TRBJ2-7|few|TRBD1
CASSPTGQGGHEQYF
TGTGCCAGCAGTCCTACGGGACAGGGGGGCCACGAGCAGTACTTC
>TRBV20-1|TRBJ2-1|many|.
CSARELSETNEQFF
TGCAGTGCTAGAGAGTTGTCAGAAACGAATGAGCAGTTCTTC
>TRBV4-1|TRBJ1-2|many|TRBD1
CASSQDPGTGNGYTF
TGCGCCAGCAGCCAAGACCCGGGGACAGGGAACGGCTACACCTTC
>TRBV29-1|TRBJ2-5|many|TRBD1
CSVTRTGAYQETQYF
TGCAGCGTTACCCGGACAGGCGCCTATCAAGAGACCCAGTACTTC